This TCR beta chain was sequenced for a study of T-cell memory formation after mild COVID-19. This CDR3 is built from 13 residues. The V and J ends lost 6 bases and 5 bases respectively, with 10 bases between them. This clonotype was counted between two and nine times. Antigen: not known. Using constant-segment primers, 5'RACE produced TCR alpha and TCR beta cDNA libraries carrying sample barcodes and UMIs. TCRdb itself ran the 5' RACE reads through MiXCR, one entry per CDR3 protein. The repertoire holds almost 350,000 distinct CDR3 sequences, with more than 20% as singletons. Study-level results: Largely, contracting CD4+ clones fell within CM and EM, and contracting CD8+ clones within EMRA.

Sequencing was carried out using PBMCs or a T cell subset sorted from them (not recorded which). This sequence joins TRBV12-3 or TRBV12-4 and TRBJ1-4; no clear D gene. The sequence was obtained from a man between 18 and 29 years old who had mild COVID-19 (a few samples of this study predate the infection). Cell type and time point are not known. The CDR3 here is CASRAVVNEKLFF. In nucleotides, the CDR3 is TGTGCCAGCAGAGCAGTCGTCAATGAAAAACTGTTTTTT.